This entry is about one TCR beta chain. These data come from a study of control samples from healthy donors and cancer patients. This CDR3 has 13 amino acids. V lost 0 bases and J 8 bases, leaving 10 bases between the germline ends. Germline V CDR1 and CDR2: KGHSH, LQKENI. Data came from immunoSEQ multiplex PCR; TCRdb stores just in-frame clones and leaves some out. The sample lists about 160,000 clones; roughly 95% were seen once. The V and J genes are TRBV18 and TRBJ1-2; TRBD1 might be the D (5 bases). Sequenced input: blood. This receptor was obtained from a woman aged 30 to 39 in good health. CDR3 amino acids: CASSPPLREGYTF. CDR3 bases: TGTGCCAGCTCACCACCGCTCAGGGAAGGCTACACCTTC.